This T cell receptor beta chain is drawn from a study of early stage breast cancer tumors. Study in general: Of some 15 invasive breast tumors, about twelve were hormone receptor-positive, HER2-negative. Samples were sequenced at roughly 10-fold average coverage.

The method was immunoSEQ multiplex PCR; TCRdb's version includes in-frame clones alone and lacks a portion of them. The data hold tens of thousands of clones, with less than 75% observed a single time. This clone was seen a handful of times. Its antigen is as yet unknown. The germline CDR1 and CDR2 sequences are KGHSH and LQKENI. There are 12 residues in the CDR3. Trimming took off 6 bases at V and 7 bases at J, with 12 bases between the two ends. Overall study findings and caveats: In about 85% of the 16 patients, blood comparison separated tumor from normal breast. Compared with adjacent normal breast tissue, tumors showed 2 to 2.5-fold greater T cell density and higher clonality.

This TCR came from a person in their fifties with breast cancer. Sequenced material: breast tumor tissue. The rearrangement uses TRBV18 and TRBJ1-1; TRBD1 might be the D (6 bases). The CDR3 region is CASSWGQSEAFF. The CDR3, as DNA: TGTGCCAGCTCCTGGGGGCAAAGTGAAGCTTTCTTT.